This T cell receptor (beta chain) is from a study of blood T cell repertoires in COVID-19. Study in general: The United States, Italy and Spain were the sources of the acute and convalescent COVID-19 samples. PBMCs, B-cell-depleted T cells, or T cells were the source of the cDNA or gDNA that made up the material.

Assay used: immunoSEQ multiplex PCR; TCRdb lists only in-frame clones, some missing. In the table there are 300,000 or so clones, roughly 87% of which are singletons. Participants' own reports of clinical history determined their cohort assignment. Symptom resolution, clearance, or two negative PCRs marked the recovered donors of Cohort 3. The clonotype was recovered from a woman in her 30s who had recovered from COVID-19. Sequencing was performed on PBMCs or T cells enriched from blood (not recorded which).

CDR3 coding DNA: TGTGCCACAGAAACAGGGTCCTACGAGCAGTACTTC. Its protein is CATETGSYEQYF. This sequence joins TRBV28 and TRBJ2-7; D is possibly TRBD1 (6 bases). Looked up from germline, CDR1 is MDHEN and CDR2 is SYDVKM. The CDR3 consists of 12 residues. With 10 bases removed from V and 1 base from J, the gap between germline ends came to 11 bases.